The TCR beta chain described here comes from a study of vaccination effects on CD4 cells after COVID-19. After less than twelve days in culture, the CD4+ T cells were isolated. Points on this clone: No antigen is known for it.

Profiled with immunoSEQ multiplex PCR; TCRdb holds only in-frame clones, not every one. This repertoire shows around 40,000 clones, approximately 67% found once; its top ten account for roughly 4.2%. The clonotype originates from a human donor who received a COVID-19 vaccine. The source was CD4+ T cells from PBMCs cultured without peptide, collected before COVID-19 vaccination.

CDR3 nucleotide sequence: TGCGCCAGCAGCGGGGGACTAGCGGGAGCGAGTGAGCAGTTCTTC. Its translation: CASSGGLAGASEQFF. This chain joins TRBV5-1 and TRBJ2-1; 14 nucleotides match TRBD2. Germline values: CDR1 SGHRS, CDR2 YFSETQ. The CDR3 extends over 15 amino acids. V shed 4 bases and J 9 bases; nucleotides not matched to a gene: 6.